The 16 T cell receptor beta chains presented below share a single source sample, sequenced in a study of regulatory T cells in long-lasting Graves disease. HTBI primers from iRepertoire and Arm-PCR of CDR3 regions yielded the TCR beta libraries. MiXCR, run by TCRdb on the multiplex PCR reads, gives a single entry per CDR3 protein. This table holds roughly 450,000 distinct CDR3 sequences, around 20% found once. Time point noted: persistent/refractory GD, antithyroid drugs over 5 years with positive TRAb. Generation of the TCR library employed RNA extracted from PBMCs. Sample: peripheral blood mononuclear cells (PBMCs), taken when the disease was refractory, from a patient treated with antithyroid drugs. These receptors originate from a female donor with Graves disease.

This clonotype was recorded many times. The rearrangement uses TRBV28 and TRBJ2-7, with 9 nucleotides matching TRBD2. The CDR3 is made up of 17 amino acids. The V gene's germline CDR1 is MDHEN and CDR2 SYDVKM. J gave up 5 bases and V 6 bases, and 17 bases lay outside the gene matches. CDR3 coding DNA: TGTGCCAGCAGCCGCGGGGGGGCGTGGAGAGGGGGCGACGAGCAGTACTTC. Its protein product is CASSRGGAWRGGDEQYF.

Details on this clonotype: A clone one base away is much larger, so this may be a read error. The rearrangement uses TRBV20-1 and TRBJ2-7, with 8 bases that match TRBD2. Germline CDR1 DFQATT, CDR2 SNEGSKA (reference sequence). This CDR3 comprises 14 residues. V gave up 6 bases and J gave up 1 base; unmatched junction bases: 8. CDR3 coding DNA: TGCAGTGCCTTGACTAGCGAAATATCCTACGAGCAGTACTTC. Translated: CSALTSEISYEQYF.

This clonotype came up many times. CDR3 in amino acids: CASAPPPGQPHSSYEQYF. Written as DNA, the CDR3 is TGTGCCAGCGCCCCGCCCCCGGGACAGCCCCATTCTTCCTACGAGCAGTACTTC. The V call is TRBV12-3 or TRBV12-4, the J call TRBJ2-7; 7 nucleotides agree with TRBD1. This CDR3 comprises 18 residues. The V and J ends lost 8 bases and 1 base, in that order; junction bases with no gene match: 20.

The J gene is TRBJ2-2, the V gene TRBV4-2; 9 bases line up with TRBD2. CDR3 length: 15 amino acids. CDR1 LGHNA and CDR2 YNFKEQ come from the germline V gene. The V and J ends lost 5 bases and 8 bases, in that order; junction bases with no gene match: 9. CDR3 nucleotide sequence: TGTGCCAGCAGCGGGCACCAGCTAGCGGGAGGGGAGCTGTTTTTT. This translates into CASSGHQLAGGELFF.

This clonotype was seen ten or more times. CDR3 DNA: TGTGCCAGCAGCATGGGACAGATTACAACTAATGAAAAACTGTTTTTT. It codes for CASSMGQITTNEKLFF. This chain links TRBV2 with TRBJ1-4, with TRBD1 matching over 7 bases. The trim removed 6 bases at V and 0 bases at J, leaving 7 bases unmatched. This CDR3 is 16 amino acids long. Germline assignment: CDR1 SNHLY and CDR2 FYNNEI.

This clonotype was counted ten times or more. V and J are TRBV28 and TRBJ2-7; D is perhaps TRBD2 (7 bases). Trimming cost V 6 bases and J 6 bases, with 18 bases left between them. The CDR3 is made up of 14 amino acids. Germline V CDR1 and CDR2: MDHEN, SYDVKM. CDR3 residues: CASRSGGPELEQYF. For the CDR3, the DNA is TGTGCCAGCAGGTCCGGGGGGCCGGAGCTCGAGCAGTACTTC.

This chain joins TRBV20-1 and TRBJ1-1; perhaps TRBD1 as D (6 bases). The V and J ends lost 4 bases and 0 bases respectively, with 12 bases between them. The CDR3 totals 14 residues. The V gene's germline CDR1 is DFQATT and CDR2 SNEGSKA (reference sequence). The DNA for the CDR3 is TGCAGTGCTAAACCAGGGGCCATGAACACTGAAGCTTTCTTT. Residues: CSAKPGAMNTEAFF.

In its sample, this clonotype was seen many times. CDR3: CASRGTSGGTNTGELFF. DNA of the CDR3: TGTGCCAGCCGGGGGACTAGCGGGGGGACGAACACCGGGGAGCTGTTTTTT. V and J are TRBV28 and TRBJ2-2, with TRBD2 matching 15 bases. CDR1 MDHEN and CDR2 SYDVKM come from the germline V gene. The CDR3 length is 17 residues. The V gene end was trimmed by 8 bases and the J gene end by 0 bases; junction bases not matched to a gene: 4.

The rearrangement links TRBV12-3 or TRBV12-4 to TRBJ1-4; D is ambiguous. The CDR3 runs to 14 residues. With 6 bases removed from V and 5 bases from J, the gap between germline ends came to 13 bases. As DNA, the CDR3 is TGTGCCAGCAGGTGGAATGGAAAAAATGAAAAACTGTTTTTT. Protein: CASRWNGKNEKLFF.

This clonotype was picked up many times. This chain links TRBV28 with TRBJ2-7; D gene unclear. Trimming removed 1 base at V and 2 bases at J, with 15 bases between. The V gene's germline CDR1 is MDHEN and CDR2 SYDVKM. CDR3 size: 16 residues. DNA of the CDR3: TGTGCCAGCAGTTTATCGCCGCCCTCCGGCCCCTACGAGCAGTACTTC. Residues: CASSLSPPSGPYEQYF.

The chain's CDR3 is CASSYVRVTEAFF. The CDR3, as DNA: TGTGCCAGCAGTTACGTGAGGGTAACTGAAGCTTTCTTT. The chain has TRBV6-2 or TRBV6-3 and TRBJ1-1; unclear D gene. The CDR3 is 13 residues long. Germline CDR1 and CDR2: MNHEY and SVGEGT. V shed 2 bases and J shed 5 bases, with 9 bases lying between them.

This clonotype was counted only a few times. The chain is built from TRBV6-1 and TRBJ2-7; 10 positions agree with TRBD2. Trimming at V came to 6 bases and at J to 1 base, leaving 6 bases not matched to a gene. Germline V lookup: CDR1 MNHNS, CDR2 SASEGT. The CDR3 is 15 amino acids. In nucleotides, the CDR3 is TGTGCCAGCAGACCCGGGACTAGCGTTTCCTACGAGCAGTACTTC. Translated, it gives CASRPGTSVSYEQYF.

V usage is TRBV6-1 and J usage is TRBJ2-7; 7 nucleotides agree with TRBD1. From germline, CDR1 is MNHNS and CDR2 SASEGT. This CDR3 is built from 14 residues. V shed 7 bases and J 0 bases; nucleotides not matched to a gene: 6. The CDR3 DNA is TGTGCCAGCAATCTGGGACAGCCCTCCTACGAGCAGTACTTC. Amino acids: CASNLGQPSYEQYF.

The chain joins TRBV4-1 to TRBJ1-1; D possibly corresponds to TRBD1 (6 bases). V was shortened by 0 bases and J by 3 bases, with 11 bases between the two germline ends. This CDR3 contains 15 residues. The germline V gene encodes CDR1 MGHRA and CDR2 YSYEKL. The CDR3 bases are TGCGCCAGCAGCCAAGAAGTGGGGGCGGACACTGAAGCTTTCTTT. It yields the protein CASSQEVGADTEAFF.

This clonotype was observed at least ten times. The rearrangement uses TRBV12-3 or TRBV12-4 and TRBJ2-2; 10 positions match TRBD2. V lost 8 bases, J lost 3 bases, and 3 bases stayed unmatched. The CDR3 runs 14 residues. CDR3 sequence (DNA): TGTGCCAGCCTAGCGGGAGTCCACACCGGGGAGCTGTTTTTT. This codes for CASLAGVHTGELFF.

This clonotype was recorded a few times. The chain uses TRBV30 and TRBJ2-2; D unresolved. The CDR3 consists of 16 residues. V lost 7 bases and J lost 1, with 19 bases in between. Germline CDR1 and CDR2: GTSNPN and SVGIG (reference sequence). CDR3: CASEWRGSKNTGELFF. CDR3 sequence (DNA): TGTGCCTCTGAGTGGAGAGGATCGAAGAACACCGGGGAGCTGTTTTTT.